A selection of T cell receptor beta chains follows, all from one sample in a study of vaccination and CD4 T cells after COVID-19. Via MiXCR, TCRdb re-called the PCR reads, giving one row per CDR3 protein. The sample contains 21,000 or so distinct CDR3 sequences, around three fifths of which appear only once. This specimen consisted of CD4+ T cells from blood, obtained before SARS-CoV-2 vaccination. These receptors were taken from a human donor who had recovered from COVID-19. Both conserved end residues are part of each CDR3. D genes are given only for firm matches. Clone size is given for some rows only: seen once, a few or many times, or a class if the clone is expanded.

j_call | v_call | d_call | cdr3_length | clone_size | cdr3_nt | cdr3_aa
TRBJ2-3 | TRBV28 | TRBD2 | 15 | once | TGTGCCAGCAGTTTAGCGGGAGGGCCCCCAGATACGCAGTATTTT | CASSLAGGPPDTQYF
TRBJ2-1 | TRBV20-1 | TRBD2 | 18 | - | TGCAGTGCTAGGGTGACTAGCGGGAGGGCCGGGTCCTACAATGAGCAGTTCTTC | CSARVTSGRAGSYNEQFF
TRBJ2-7 | TRBV5-1 | TRBD1 | 14 | once | TGCGCCAGCAACACACAGGGGGGACCCTACGAGCAGTACTTC | CASNTQGGPYEQYF
TRBJ1-4 | TRBV7-9 | - | 13 | - | TGTGCCAGCAGCCTGACGGGGAGGGAAAAACTGTTTTTT | CASSLTGREKLFF
TRBJ2-7 | TRBV6-1 | - | 13 | few | TGTGCCAGCAGACGGACAGCCACCTACGAGCAGTACTTC | CASRRTATYEQYF
TRBJ2-7 | TRBV6-1 | - | 12 | - | TGTGCCAGCAAAGACGGTACCTACGAGCAGTACTTC | CASKDGTYEQYF
TRBJ1-1 | TRBV20-1 | TRBD1 | 13 | few | TGCAGTGCTCGGACAGGGGCCGCCACTGAAGCTTTCTTT | CSARTGAATEAFF
TRBJ2-1 | TRBV20-1 | - | 13 | few | TGCAGTGCAGCCGGGACTTTAGGTAATGAGCAGTTCTTC | CSAAGTLGNEQFF
TRBJ2-3 | TRBV7-3 | - | 15 | - | TGTGCCAGCAGCTCAGGGGGGCGGGACGCGGATACGCAGTATTTT | CASSSGGRDADTQYF
TRBJ1-5 | TRBV19 | - | 15 | - | TGTGCCAGTAGACTTACAGGGAGTAGCAATCAGCCCCAGCATTTT | CASRLTGSSNQPQHF
TRBJ2-3 | TRBV20-1 | - | 16 | - | TGCAGTGCTAGCAACCCTAGGGGGACTAGCACAGATACGCAGTATTTT | CSASNPRGTSTDTQYF
TRBJ2-7 | TRBV20-1 | - | 13 | - | TGCAGTGCCCACGACAGGACTCGGTACGAGCAGTACTTC | CSAHDRTRYEQYF
TRBJ2-7 | TRBV7-9 | - | 14 | - | TGTGCCAGCAGCCTGACAGGAGGCGCGTACGAGCAGTACTTC | CASSLTGGAYEQYF
TRBJ2-7 | TRBV6-1 | - | 12 | - | TGTGCCAGCAGGGCCTCTAGTCGCGAGCAGTACTTC | CASRASSREQYF
TRBJ2-3 | TRBV6-5 | - | 13 | few | TGTGCCAGCAGTTCAGCCGGGCCAGATACGCAGTATTTT | CASSSAGPDTQYF
TRBJ2-3 | TRBV20-1 | - | 11 | - | TGCAGTGCTACAATCACAGATACGCAGTATTTT | CSATITDTQYF
TRBJ2-7 | TRBV5-1 | TRBD1 | 13 | - | TGCGCCAGCAGCTCACGACAGGGGGACGAGCAGTACTTC | CASSSRQGDEQYF
TRBJ2-5 | TRBV27 | TRBD2 | 14 | - | TGTGCCAGCAGCAGACTAGCGAATAGAGAGACCCAGTACTTC | CASSRLANRETQYF
TRBJ2-3 | TRBV19 | TRBD2 | 16 | few | TGTGCCAGTAGTATAGATCGACTAGCGGGAGCAGATACGCAGTATTTT | CASSIDRLAGADTQYF
TRBJ2-6 | TRBV7-9 | TRBD1 | 16 | - | TGTGCCAGCAGCATCACAGGGGGCTCTGGGGCCAACGTCCTGACTTTC | CASSITGGSGANVLTF
TRBJ2-3 | TRBV7-6 | - | 13 | - | TGTGCCAGCAGCCGAGGGGAGGCAGATACGCAGTATTTT | CASSRGEADTQYF
TRBJ2-3 | TRBV20-1 | TRBD2 | 16 | - | TGCAGTGCTAGGGGGACTAGCGGGAGGGCCGGAGATACGCAGTATTTT | CSARGTSGRAGDTQYF
TRBJ2-3 | TRBV20-1 | TRBD2 | 14 | - | TGCAGTCCCGGGACTAGCGGGAGGGCCGTTACGCAGTATTTT | CSPGTSGRAVTQYF
TRBJ1-5 | TRBV15 | - | 12 | - | TGTGCCACCAGCAGAGTCAATCAGCCCCAGCATTTT | CATSRVNQPQHF
TRBJ2-5 | TRBV5-5 | TRBD1 | 13 | - | TGTGCCAGCAGTCCTCAGGGGGTTGAGACCCAGTACTTC | CASSPQGVETQYF
TRBJ2-3 | TRBV5-1 | - | 16 | - | TGCGCCAGCAGCACGGACCTTACCTCTAGCACAGATACGCAGTATTTT | CASSTDLTSSTDTQYF
TRBJ2-1 | TRBV7-8 | - | 13 | - | TGTTCCAGCAACCCTAGTTCCTACAATGAGCAGTTCTTC | CSSNPSSYNEQFF
TRBJ2-7 | TRBV19 | TRBD1 | 15 | - | TGTGCCAGTAGTACAGCCGGGACAGGGGTCTACGAGCAGTACTTC | CASSTAGTGVYEQYF
TRBJ2-7 | TRBV27 | TRBD2 | 16 | - | TGTGCCAGCAAGACGCACAGACTAGCGGGATCTCGTGAGCAGTACTTC | CASKTHRLAGSREQYF
TRBJ2-2 | TRBV6-5 | - | 16 | - | TGTGCCAGCAGTTACTCGAGACGCGGCGTGGGCGGGGAGCTGTTTTTT | CASSYSRRGVGGELFF
TRBJ2-7 | TRBV5-1 | - | 16 | - | TGCGCCAGCAGCTCCCAGACAGCTCTCAGGAGGGACGAGCAGTACTTC | CASSSQTALRRDEQYF
TRBJ1-6 | TRBV6-1 | - | 14 | few | TGTGCCAGCGGACCGGGAAGCAATAATTCACCCCTCCACTTT | CASGPGSNNSPLHF
TRBJ2-1 | TRBV7-8 | TRBD2 | 15 | once | TGTGCCAGCAGCCCGAATTTAGCGGGGGGCAATGAGCAGTTCTTC | CASSPNLAGGNEQFF
TRBJ2-4 | TRBV7-8 | - | 13 | - | TGTGCCAGCAGCTTAGCACGGGGAAACATTCAGTACTTC | CASSLARGNIQYF
TRBJ2-3 | TRBV27 | - | 13 | - | TGTGCCAGCAGTAAATGGGAGACAGATACGCAGTATTTT | CASSKWETDTQYF
TRBJ2-7 | TRBV28 | TRBD2 | 14 | - | TGTGCCAGCAGTGGGCGGGGGGGGACCTACGAGCAGTACTTC | CASSGRGGTYEQYF
TRBJ1-5 | TRBV20-1 | - | 16 | - | TGCAGTGCTACTCTTGAGGGGGGGCGGTTTCTTCAGCCCCAGCATTTT | CSATLEGGRFLQPQHF
TRBJ2-1 | TRBV24-1 | - | 14 | few | TGTGCCACCAGTGATTTTGGCAGGGATAATGAGCAGTTCTTT | CATSDFGRDNEQFF
TRBJ2-1 | TRBV20-1 | TRBD2 | 17 | - | TGCAGTGCTAGAGCGGTTCTTAGCGGGAGGCCTGGCAATGAGCAGTTCTTC | CSARAVLSGRPGNEQFF
TRBJ2-7 | TRBV27 | - | 13 | - | TGTGCCAGCAGTTCCTCCTACCGCTACGAGCAGTACTTC | CASSSSYRYEQYF
TRBJ2-1 | TRBV7-9 | TRBD2 | 17 | - | TGTGCCAGCAACCGAATTTCCGGGACTAGGGGAAGCAATGAGCAGTTCTTC | CASNRISGTRGSNEQFF
TRBJ2-7 | TRBV11-1 | TRBD2 | 16 | - | TGTGCCAGCAGCTTAACAGGGATGGCGGGAGGGAACGAGCAGTACTTC | CASSLTGMAGGNEQYF
TRBJ1-1 | TRBV19 | - | 12 | - | TGTGCCAGTAATCGGGGAGGGACTGAAGCTTTCTTT | CASNRGGTEAFF
TRBJ2-1 | TRBV6-2/TRBV6-3 | TRBD1 | 14 | few | TGTGCCAGCAGTACCACACAGGGGTACAATGAGCAGTTCTTC | CASSTTQGYNEQFF
TRBJ2-5 | TRBV5-1 | - | 13 | - | TGCGCCAGCAGCTTGATCAGTGGAGAGACCCAGTACTTC | CASSLISGETQYF
TRBJ2-7 | TRBV20-1 | - | 14 | once | TGCAGTGCGATAGTTCTAACGGCTTACTACGAGCAGTACTTC | CSAIVLTAYYEQYF
TRBJ1-3 | TRBV6-1 | TRBD1 | 17 | - | TGTGCCAGCAGTGTTGTTAGCTTCGGGACAGCTGGAAACACCATATATTTT | CASSVVSFGTAGNTIYF
TRBJ2-7 | TRBV7-8 | TRBD1 | 17 | - | TGTGCCAGCAGCTTACTCGTGAGACAGGGGGGTTCCTACGAGCAGTACTTC | CASSLLVRQGGSYEQYF
TRBJ1-5 | TRBV25-1 | - | 17 | - | TGTGCCAGCCACCAAACCAAAACCTCAGGGGATAGGCAGCCCCAGCATTTT | CASHQTKTSGDRQPQHF
TRBJ1-5 | TRBV19 | TRBD1 | 15 | - | TGTGCCAGTAGTGGCCGGGACAGATTACAGCGGCCCCAGCATTTT | CASSGRDRLQRPQHF
TRBJ1-1 | TRBV28 | - | 18 | - | TGTGCCACCTCAAGGCTTTCCCTCCAGGGGAGCATGAACACTGAAGCTTTCTTT | CATSRLSLQGSMNTEAFF
TRBJ1-1 | TRBV6-4 | - | 13 | few | TGTGCCAGCAGTGAGAGACAGAACACTGAAGCTTTCTTT | CASSERQNTEAFF
TRBJ2-7 | TRBV27 | TRBD2 | 15 | - | TGTGCCAGCAGTTTATCTCTAGCGGCAGCCTACGAGCAGTACTTC | CASSLSLAAAYEQYF